This entry lists 5 T cell receptor beta chains sequenced from one sample in a study of blood T cell repertoires in COVID-19. The data were produced by immunoSEQ multiplex PCR, yet TCRdb's version contains in-frame clones alone and is incomplete. The sample lists roughly 220,000 clones, approximately 90% occurring once. The sequencing sample was made of PBMCs or T cells enriched from blood (not recorded which). The receptors were gathered from a woman aged 18-35 years in a cohort exposed to, infected with or recovered from COVID-19 (not recorded which).

V and J are TRBV10-3 and TRBJ1-1, with TRBD1 identical over 9 bases. V was pared by 2 bases and J by 4 bases, with 8 bases of the junction left unmatched. There are 16 residues in the CDR3. Germline CDR1 and CDR2: ENHRY and SYGVKD. CDR3 region: CAISERVGQGGTEAFF. The CDR3 DNA is TGTGCCATCAGTGAGAGAGTGGGACAGGGAGGCACTGAAGCTTTCTTT.

The rearrangement uses TRBV5-1 and TRBJ1-3; D gene uncertain. Germline V CDR1 and CDR2: SGHRS, YFSETQ. V lost 4 bases and J lost 0, with 17 bases in between. The CDR3 runs 17 residues. DNA for the CDR3: TGCGCCAGCAGCCACGGCCCGACTTATAGCTCTGGAAACACCATATATTTT. Translation: CASSHGPTYSSGNTIYF.

This chain joins TRBV9 and TRBJ1-5, with D uncertain. The CDR3 loop spans 13 amino acids. Per germline, CDR1 SGDLS and CDR2 YYNGEE. The ends were cut back, 5 bases at V and 3 bases at J, with 9 bases in the middle. The CDR3 DNA reads TGTGCCAGCAGTGAGGCAGACAATCAGCCCCAGCATTTT. This encodes CASSEADNQPQHF.

The chain combines TRBV28 with TRBJ1-6, with D maybe TRBD1 (6 bases). With 6 bases removed from V and 11 bases from J, the gap between germline ends came to 8 bases. The V gene's germline CDR1 is MDHEN and CDR2 SYDVKM. This CDR3 has 11 amino acids. In DNA, the CDR3 is TGTGCCAGCAGAGGACAGCCACCCCTCCACTTT. Amino acids: CASRGQPPLHF.

The rearrangement links TRBV11-3 to TRBJ2-2, with 7 bases matching TRBD1. CDR3 length equals 15 residues. Trimming took 5 bases from V and 2 from J; bases not matched to a gene: 5. The V gene's germline CDR1 is SGHNT and CDR2 YENEEA. In DNA form, the CDR3 reads TGTGCCAGCAGCCACCGGACAGGAAACACCGGGGAGCTGTTTTTT. It encodes CASSHRTGNTGELFF.